The 28 T cell receptor beta chains below all came from one sample that was sequenced in a study of T-cell memory formation after mild COVID-19 (dated by TCRdb to the early 2020s). The protocol used for the library was 5' RACE. Sequencing relied on an Illumina NovaSeq 6000. TCRdb reprocessing: public reads trimmed at Q25 with fastp, clones called with MiXCR, in-frame beta chains kept. CDR3 protein duplicates are merged, each entry listing the most common genes and DNA. Counted in this sample were hundreds of thousands of distinct CDR3 sequences; roughly 20% of them appeared once. The ten largest clones represent approximately 13% of the sample. Sequenced: PBMCs or a T cell subset sorted from them (not recorded which). The receptors derive from an adult woman who had mild COVID-19 (a few samples of this study predate the infection). The sample titles of this study are shuffled in the database, so cell type and time point are left out; the donor was told from shared clones.

This sequence joins TRBV11-2 and TRBJ2-4; 8 bases map to TRBD2. Trimming cost V 1 base and J 13 bases; bases outside gene matches: 12. The CDR3 has 15 amino acids. Germline assignment: CDR1 SGHAT and CDR2 FQNNGV. CDR3 DNA sequence: TGTGCCAGCAGCTTAGGCCCCGGGGGGGGTCCACCACAGTACTTC. Translation: CASSLGPGGGPPQYF.

This clonotype was counted only a few times. The chain recombines TRBV4-1 with TRBJ2-3; D is unresolved. V was pared by 4 bases and J by 1 base, with 6 bases between. This CDR3 spans 13 amino acids. Germline CDR1 and CDR2: MGHRA and YSYEKL. The CDR3 here is CASSRVGTDTQYF. The CDR3 DNA reads as TGCGCCAGCAGCCGCGTCGGCACAGATACGCAGTATTTT.

The chain links TRBV20-1 to TRBJ1-6; TRBD1 matches 10 bases. V gave up 6 bases and J gave up 7 bases; unmatched junction bases: 15. This CDR3 region has 17 residues. The germline V gene encodes CDR1 DFQATT and CDR2 SNEGSKA (reference sequence). The CDR3 DNA reads TGCAGTGCATCGGGACAGGGGATTCTTGGAAGGAATTCACCCCTCCACTTT. Translated: CSASGQGILGRNSPLHF.

The chain recombines TRBV12-3 or TRBV12-4 with TRBJ1-1, with no clear D. The ends were cut back, 0 bases at V and 5 bases at J, with 7 bases in the middle. The CDR3 has 13 residues. Here the CDR3 reads CASSLASGTEAFF. The CDR3 nucleotides read TGTGCCAGCAGTTTAGCCTCGGGGACTGAAGCTTTCTTT.

This clonotype has only a few counts. This chain connects TRBV19 to TRBJ1-5, with unresolved D. CDR3 length equals 12 residues. The germline gives CDR1 LNHDA, CDR2 SQIVND (reference sequence). V gave up 5 bases and J gave up 10 bases, with 12 bases separating them. CDR3 sequence: CASSVGPTPQHF. The CDR3 DNA is TGTGCCAGTAGTGTTGGACCCACTCCCCAGCATTTT.

This clonotype has only a few counts. The CDR3 is CATSDTGGTDTQYF. CDR3 nucleotide sequence: TGTGCCACCAGTGATACAGGGGGTACAGATACGCAGTATTTT. This rearrangement joins TRBV24-1 to TRBJ2-3; 8 bases align to TRBD1. Looked up from germline, CDR1 is KGHDR and CDR2 is SFDVKD. V was clipped by 3 bases and J by 3 bases; unmatched bases: 1. The CDR3 runs 14 residues.

This clonotype was counted between two and nine times. This chain uses TRBV12-3 or TRBV12-4 with TRBJ2-7; D gene ambiguous. V lost 5 bases to trimming and J lost 0 bases, with 14 bases between them. The CDR3 spans 15 residues. CDR3 DNA: TGTGCCAGCAGTACGAGCGCGTCGAGCTCCTACGAGCAGTACTTC. Protein sequence: CASSTSASSSYEQYF.

The chain combines TRBV4-1 with TRBJ2-2; D might be TRBD1 (6 bases). V was shortened by 1 base and J by 3 bases, with 18 bases between the two germline ends. This CDR3 region has 18 residues. Germline loops: CDR1 MGHRA, CDR2 YSYEKL. The CDR3 region has the DNA TGCGCCAGCAGCCAAGGAACAGGGAGAACCCTCCACACCGGGGAGCTGTTTTTT. Encoded protein: CASSQGTGRTLHTGELFF.

Worth noting for this clonotype: A single base separates this from a much larger clone, so it may be a read error. The chain uses TRBV12-3 or TRBV12-4 and TRBJ1-2; 9 bases align to TRBD1. V was pared by 7 bases and J by 4 bases, with 4 bases of the junction left unmatched. The CDR3 loop spans 13 amino acids. The CDR3 loop reads CASILDRGYGYTF. The CDR3 DNA reads TGTGCCAGCATCCTGGACAGGGGCTATGGCTACACCTTC.

In its sample, this clonotype was seen a few times. J is TRBJ2-2 and V is TRBV30; D is ambiguous. Trimming removed 0 bases from V and 6 bases from J, with 8 bases in between. Germline values: CDR1 GTSNPN, CDR2 SVGIG (reference sequence). The CDR3 is made up of 13 amino acids. CDR3 loop: CAWSVRSAGELFF. CDR3 bases: TGTGCCTGGAGTGTAAGGTCGGCCGGGGAGCTGTTTTTT.

The sample holds a few counts of this clonotype. The rearrangement uses TRBV7-3 and TRBJ2-1, with D hard to call. The germline V gene encodes CDR1 SGHTA and CDR2 FQGTGA. V gave up 2 bases and J gave up 0 bases, with 8 bases separating them. The CDR3 has 15 amino acids. CDR3 in amino acids: CASSLDLPSYNEQFF. CDR3 DNA sequence: TGTGCCAGCAGCTTAGACTTACCCTCCTACAATGAGCAGTTCTTC.

The chain combines TRBV12-3 or TRBV12-4 with TRBJ2-5; the match to TRBD2 covers 7 bases. V gave up 6 bases and J gave up 5 bases; unmatched junction bases: 18. The CDR3 runs to 17 residues. The CDR3 loop reads CASSWVSGNLLMETQYF. The DNA for the CDR3 is TGTGCCAGCAGCTGGGTGAGCGGGAACCTGCTTATGGAGACCCAGTACTTC.

This clonotype was seen a handful of times. This chain uses TRBV11-2 with TRBJ2-3; 7 nucleotides agree with TRBD1. The V and J ends lost 2 bases and 1 base, in that order; junction bases with no gene match: 6. The CDR3 runs to 16 residues. CDR1 SGHAT and CDR2 FQNNGV come from the germline V gene. This CDR3 reads CASSLSRGQRTDTQYF. The DNA of the CDR3 is TGTGCCAGCAGCTTATCGAGGGGACAGCGCACAGATACGCAGTATTTT.

This chain connects TRBV2 to TRBJ1-2, with 8 bases identical to TRBD1. Germline V gene sequence: CDR1 SNHLY, CDR2 FYNNEI. The ends lost 8 bases at V and 2 bases at J; junction bases unmatched: 4. CDR3 length: 13 amino acids. For the CDR3, the DNA is TGTGCCAGCCGGACAGGGAGGAACTATGGCTACACCTTC. Protein: CASRTGRNYGYTF.

Worth noting for this clonotype: The CDR3 end shows no conserved phenylalanine or tryptophan, and so a read error is likely. This chain links TRBV11-3 with TRBJ2-1; 7 positions match TRBD1. V lost 5 bases to trimming and J lost 0 bases; unmatched junction nucleotides: 7. CDR1 is SGHNT, CDR2 YENEEA, per germline. This CDR3 has 16 residues. CDR3 residues: CASSQAGTASYNEQFL. DNA of the CDR3: TGTGCCAGCAGCCAAGCCGGGACAGCCTCCTACAATGAGCAGTTCTTA.

The chain carries TRBV25-1 and TRBJ2-3, with D maybe TRBD2 (6 bases). CDR1 and CDR2 (germline): MGHDK, SYGVNS. CDR3 length: 19 amino acids. Trimming shortened V by 6 bases and J by 0 bases, and 25 bases separated the two germline ends. As DNA, the CDR3 is TGTGCCAGCAGCCCCAGGGAAGGCGCGAGTGGGACTAGCACAGATACGCAGTATTTT. It codes for CASSPREGASGTSTDTQYF.

The V call is TRBV12-3 or TRBV12-4, the J call TRBJ2-7, with D unclear. This CDR3 has 12 residues. V was clipped by 1 base and J by 6 bases, with 7 bases between them. The CDR3 is CASSLGSIEQYF. CDR3 bases: TGTGCCAGCAGTTTAGGAAGCATCGAGCAGTACTTC.

V gene TRBV7-8 combines with J gene TRBJ2-3; weak D call: TRBD2 (6 bases). The V and J ends lost 6 bases and 5 bases respectively, with 18 bases between them. The CDR3 covers 15 residues. Germline V gene data show CDR1 as SGHVS and CDR2 as FQNEAQ. The DNA for the CDR3 is TGTGCCAGCAGTCCCGGGGGATGGGCGAAAGATACGCAGTATTTT. The encoded protein is CASSPGGWAKDTQYF.

This clonotype was picked up a small number of times. The V call is TRBV7-2, the J call TRBJ2-3, with unresolved D. This CDR3 has 19 residues. The germline V gene encodes CDR1 SGHTA and CDR2 FQGNSA. Trimming took off 4 bases at V and 1 base at J, with 24 bases between the two ends. CDR3 DNA: TGTGCCAGCAGCTCAAGAAGCTCCTACGCTCTCTCCGGCACAGATACGCAGTATTTT. This encodes CASSSRSSYALSGTDTQYF.

The rearrangement joins TRBV5-1 to TRBJ1-1; no definite D call. The CDR3 spans 14 residues. V shed 1 base and J shed 1 base, with 8 bases lying between them. CDR1 and CDR2 (germline): SGHRS, YFSETQ. The CDR3 nucleotides read TGCGCCAGCAGCTTGAGAAATGAGAACACTGAAGCTTTCTTT. Residues: CASSLRNENTEAFF.

The V and J genes are TRBV12-3 or TRBV12-4 and TRBJ2-7; 8 positions agree with TRBD1. Trimming removed 4 bases from V and 0 bases from J; junction bases left unmatched: 5. The CDR3 runs 15 residues. The CDR3 loop is CASSYGQGSSYEQYF. In nucleotides, the CDR3 is TGTGCCAGCAGTTACGGACAGGGAAGCTCCTACGAGCAGTACTTC.

This clonotype has only a few counts. This sequence joins TRBV6-2 or TRBV6-3 and TRBJ2-7; TRBD1 might be the D (6 bases). V was pared by 6 bases and J by 2 bases, with 11 bases between. Germline CDR1 and CDR2: MNHEY and SVGEGT. The CDR3 runs to 13 residues. The CDR3 nucleotides read TGTGCCAGCAGCTGGACAGCAGCCTACGAGCAGTACTTC. Encoded protein: CASSWTAAYEQYF.

In its sample, this clonotype was seen a few times. J is TRBJ2-1 and V is TRBV24-1; D is unresolved. With 0 bases removed from V and 7 bases from J, the gap between germline ends came to 6 bases. Germline lookup yields CDR1 KGHDR and CDR2 SFDVKD. The CDR3 runs 13 residues. In nucleotides, the CDR3 is TGTGCCACCAGTGATTTGCGTCAGAATGAGCAGTTCTTC. This gives the protein CATSDLRQNEQFF.

V is TRBV28 and J is TRBJ2-5; D tentatively fits TRBD1 or TRBD2 (5 bases each). CDR1 is MDHEN and CDR2 is SYDVKM in the germline V gene. CDR3 length: 13 residues. V lost 10 bases and J lost 0, with 12 bases in between. The CDR3 protein is CATGEGDQETQYF. The CDR3 nucleotides are TGTGCCACCGGGGAAGGGGACCAAGAGACCCAGTACTTC.

The chain has TRBV5-1 and TRBJ2-1; TRBD1 is a possible D gene (6 bases). Germline lookup yields CDR1 SGHRS and CDR2 YFSETQ. The CDR3 runs to 17 residues. Trimming took 1 base from V and 1 from J, leaving 15 bases between them. The DNA for the CDR3 is TGCGCCAGCAGCTTGCAGGGGTTAATGATGTCCTACAATGAGCAGTTCTTC. Its protein product is CASSLQGLMMSYNEQFF. Complete variable domain (other parts from reference TRBV5-1 and TRBJ2-1): KAGVTQTPRYLIKTRGQQVTLSCSPISGHRSVSWYQQTPGQGLQFLFEYFSETQRNKGNFPGRFSGRQFSNSRSEMNVSTLELGDSALYLCASSLQGLMMSYNEQFFGPGTRLTVL.

This clonotype was detected a few times. V gene TRBV7-9 combines with J gene TRBJ2-2; D is uncertain. This CDR3 spans 15 amino acids. V was clipped by 5 bases and J by 0 bases, with 10 bases between them. The germline gives CDR1 SEHNR, CDR2 FQNEAQ (reference sequence). CDR3 amino acids: CASSPTDANTGELFF. In DNA form, the CDR3 reads TGTGCCAGCAGCCCAACGGACGCGAACACCGGGGAGCTGTTTTTT.

This clonotype occurred once. The gene calls are TRBV5-1 and TRBJ1-6; a weak D match, TRBD1 (5 bases). V lost 4 bases, J lost 7 bases, and 15 bases lay in between. The CDR3 loop spans 15 amino acids. Per germline, CDR1 SGHRS and CDR2 YFSETQ. CDR3: CASSTDGEGNSPLHF. The CDR3 region has the DNA TGCGCCAGCAGCACGGATGGGGAGGGGAATTCACCCCTCCACTTT.

This sequence joins TRBV6-5 and TRBJ1-2, with unresolved D. The CDR3 has 12 residues. Germline CDR1 and CDR2: MNHEY and SVGAGI. Trimming removed 8 bases from V and 8 bases from J, with 15 bases in between. CDR3 sequence (DNA): TGTGCCAGCTTTCGTCTGGGCGTAGGCTACACCTTC. This gives the protein CASFRLGVGYTF.